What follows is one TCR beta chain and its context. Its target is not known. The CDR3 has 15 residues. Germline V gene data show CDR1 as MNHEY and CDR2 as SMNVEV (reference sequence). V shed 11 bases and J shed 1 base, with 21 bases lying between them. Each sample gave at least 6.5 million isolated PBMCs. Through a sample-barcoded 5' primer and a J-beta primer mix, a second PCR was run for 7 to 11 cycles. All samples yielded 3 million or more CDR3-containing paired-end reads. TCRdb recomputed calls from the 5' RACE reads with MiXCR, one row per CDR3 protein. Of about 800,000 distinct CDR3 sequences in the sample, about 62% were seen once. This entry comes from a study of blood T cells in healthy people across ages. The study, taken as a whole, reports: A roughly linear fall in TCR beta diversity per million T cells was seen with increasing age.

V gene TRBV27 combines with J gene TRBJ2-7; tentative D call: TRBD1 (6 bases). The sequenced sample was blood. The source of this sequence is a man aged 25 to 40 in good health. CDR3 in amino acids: CAGPAGTHKSYEQYF. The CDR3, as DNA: TGTGCCGGCCCAGCCGGGACACATAAATCCTACGAGCAGTACTTC.